One TCR beta chain is described in this entry. Its specificity is unknown. The data were taken from a study of T cell responses to AZD1222 COVID-19 vaccine. Study results and caveats: Baseline serostatus was positive in only a handful of AZD1222 recipients. Rises in breadth and depth of Spike-specific TCRs came after two AZD1222 doses. It should be noted that donors were predominantly white British and more often female, and clonal diversity was possibly underestimated. CD4 TCRs associated with vaccination spanned spike, dominating at 160-218 and 743-854.

Produced via immunoSEQ multiplex PCR; TCRdb's table is partial and in-frame only. The table has tens of thousands of clones, approximately 90% seen once. The clonotype was recovered from an adult in good health. The sequencing used peripheral blood, collected on day 0 of AZD1222 vaccination.

In DNA form, the CDR3 reads TGTGCCAGCTCACCATCGATGGGGAACACTGAAGCTTTCTTT. Protein sequence: CASSPSMGNTEAFF. The V call is TRBV18, the J call TRBJ1-1; D gene ambiguous. This CDR3 has 14 amino acids. The V gene's germline CDR1 is KGHSH and CDR2 LQKENI. Trimming removed 2 bases at V and 1 base at J, with 8 bases between.